The 13 T cell receptor beta chains below all came from one sample that was sequenced in a study of T-cell memory formation after mild COVID-19. TCRdb re-derived calls from the 5' RACE reads in MiXCR, one entry per CDR3 protein. The sample lists 350,000 to 400,000 distinct CDR3 sequences, approximately 15% occurring once. Sequencing was done on a sample of PBMCs or a T cell subset sorted from them (not recorded which). These receptors were collected from a man between 18 and 29 years old who had mild COVID-19 (a few samples of this study predate the infection). Cell type and time point are not known.

CDR3 region: CASSPNRQGFGYTF. The CDR3 DNA sequence: TGTGCCAGCAGCCCCAATCGACAGGGATTTGGCTACACCTTC. The rearrangement uses TRBV7-9 and TRBJ1-2; TRBD1 matches at 7 bases. Trimming removed 5 bases from V and 7 bases from J; junction bases left unmatched: 10. The CDR3 is 14 amino acids. In germline, CDR1 is SEHNR, CDR2 FQNEAQ (reference sequence).

This clonotype was picked up a small number of times. V is TRBV12-5 and J is TRBJ2-7, with TRBD1 as a possible D gene (5 bases). The V gene's germline CDR1 is LGHNT and CDR2 FRNRAP. V dropped 0 bases and J dropped 3 bases, with 9 bases sitting between them. The CDR3 has 14 residues. Here the CDR3 DNA reads TGTGCTAGTGGTTTGGTTAGGGGCGGCTACGAGCAGTACTTC. Encoded protein: CASGLVRGGYEQYF.

This chain joins TRBV2 and TRBJ2-1, with TRBD2 matching 11 bases. Looked up from germline, CDR1 is SNHLY and CDR2 is FYNNEI. The length of the CDR3 is 13 residues. The V gene end was trimmed by 7 bases and the J gene end by 6 bases; junction bases not matched to a gene: 2. CDR3 protein: CASMTSGVNEQFF. CDR3 DNA: TGTGCCAGCATGACTAGCGGGGTCAATGAGCAGTTCTTC.

This clonotype was counted only a few times. The J gene is TRBJ2-2, the V gene TRBV6-2 or TRBV6-3, with unresolved D. CDR3 length: 14 amino acids. Trimming pared 11 bases from V and 1 base from J, leaving 14 bases between. CDR1 and CDR2 from the germline V gene are MNHEY and SVGEGT. CDR3 coding DNA: TGTGCCTGTGAGCTTGGACGGAACACCGGGGAGCTGTTTTTT. It translates to CACELGRNTGELFF.

At least ten counts were recorded for this clonotype. The chain recombines TRBV5-1 with TRBJ2-1; 10 bases match TRBD2. The CDR3 runs to 16 residues. Germline values: CDR1 SGHRS, CDR2 YFSETQ. The V gene end was trimmed by 3 bases and the J gene end by 4 bases; junction bases not matched to a gene: 7. The CDR3 DNA sequence: TGCGCCAGCAGCTCCTCCCTAGCGGGGGTATACAATGAGCAGTTCTTC. Translating it yields CASSSSLAGVYNEQFF.

This clonotype came up a few times. The chain has TRBV5-1 and TRBJ2-5; 10 positions match TRBD1. Germline V gene sequence: CDR1 SGHRS, CDR2 YFSETQ. The CDR3 spans 15 residues. Trimming cost V 5 bases and J 2 bases; bases outside gene matches: 6. This CDR3 is CASSWRGQGQETQYF. CDR3 sequence (DNA): TGCGCCAGCAGTTGGAGGGGACAGGGGCAAGAGACCCAGTACTTC. Together with reference TRBV5-1 and TRBJ2-5, the CDR3 gives the full variable domain: KAGVTQTPRYLIKTRGQQVTLSCSPISGHRSVSWYQQTPGQGLQFLFEYFSETQRNKGNFPGRFSGRQFSNSRSEMNVSTLELGDSALYLCASSWRGQGQETQYFGPGTRLLVL.

V is TRBV6-5 and J is TRBJ2-3; 9 bases agree with TRBD2. V trimming: 6 bases; J trimming: 7 bases; junction bases outside the gene matches: 5. This CDR3 comprises 13 residues. Germline CDR1 MNHEY, CDR2 SVGAGI. The CDR3 bases are TGTGCCAGCAGACCCAGCGGGGGGAATACGCAGTATTTT. Protein: CASRPSGGNTQYF.

This clonotype has a count of ten or more. The chain recombines TRBV20-1 with TRBJ2-5; D is possibly TRBD1 or TRBD2 (5 bases each). Germline CDR1 is DFQATT and CDR2 is SNEGSKA (reference sequence). This CDR3 has 15 amino acids. The germline V and J ends were trimmed by 4 bases and 1 base, with 16 bases remaining between them. The CDR3 DNA is TGCAGTGCTAACCTGGGGTGGGGGATCCAAGAGACCCAGTACTTC. Its protein is CSANLGWGIQETQYF.

The CDR3 sequence: CASRLRTGKNTGELFF. The CDR3 DNA follows: TGTGCCAGCAGGCTGAGGACAGGGAAGAACACCGGGGAGCTGTTTTTT. This chain links TRBV12-3 or TRBV12-4 with TRBJ2-2, with 8 positions matching TRBD1. The trim removed 6 bases at V and 1 base at J, leaving 7 bases unmatched. CDR3 length: 16 amino acids.

The J gene is TRBJ2-1, the V gene TRBV11-2; D not certain. Germline CDR1 is SGHAT and CDR2 is FQNNGV. CDR3 size: 12 residues. The ends were cut back, 0 bases at V and 10 bases at J, with 7 bases in the middle. In nucleotides, the CDR3 is TGTGCCAGCAGCTTAGATGACGTGGAGCAGTTCTTC. The encoded protein is CASSLDDVEQFF.

V usage is TRBV4-3 and J usage is TRBJ2-2; 10 nucleotides align to TRBD1. V lost 3 bases, J lost 4 bases, and 8 bases stayed unmatched. Germline lookup yields CDR1 LGHNA and CDR2 YSLEER. This CDR3 has 17 amino acids. The DNA of the CDR3 is TGCGCCAGCAGCCAGCGCGAGGGACAGGGGATCACCGGGGAGCTGTTTTTT. Its translation: CASSQREGQGITGELFF.

V is TRBV5-1 and J is TRBJ1-2, with TRBD1 matching over 7 bases. Germline CDR1 and CDR2: SGHRS and YFSETQ. The junction had 6 bases not matched to a gene; V was cut back by 4 bases and J by 6 bases. CDR3 size: 13 residues. Here the CDR3 reads CASSPAGGNGYTF. In DNA form, the CDR3 reads TGCGCCAGCAGCCCGGCAGGGGGAAATGGCTACACCTTC.

In its sample, this clonotype was seen a few times. V is TRBV5-6 and J is TRBJ1-3; unclear D gene. This CDR3 is built from 15 residues. The germline V gene encodes CDR1 SGHDT and CDR2 YYEEEE. V shed 0 bases and J shed 1 base, with 8 bases lying between them. CDR3 DNA: TGTGCCAGCAGCTTGGTTGGTTTGTCTGGAAACACCATATATTTT. Encoded protein: CASSLVGLSGNTIYF.